This TCR beta chain comes out of a study of PD-L1 blockade in urothelial cancer. Study-wide context: Patients with male sex and bladder-origin urothelial cancer accounted for most of the 29 enrolled. Among blood samples, the median T cell count was around 140,000.

Notes on the study in general: Enhanced expansion of tumor-associated blood clones at 3 weeks characterized durable-benefit patients.

Time point described: peripheral blood 6 weeks after treatment start. Points on this clone: The antigen is undetermined.

Here immunoSEQ multiplex PCR was the method, and the copy in TCRdb shows in-frame clones only, minus some. Of about 25,000 clones in the sample, 82% are singletons; the top ten hold 1.5% to 2%. This clonotype originated in a man aged 65 to 85 with urothelial cancer. This specimen consisted of PBMCs, obtained around atezolizumab (anti-PD-L1) treatment.

CDR3 region: CASSIDLAGGPSGTQYF. The CDR3 DNA reads as TGTGCCAGTAGTATAGACCTAGCGGGAGGGCCTAGTGGGACCCAGTACTTC. The rearrangement uses TRBV19 and TRBJ2-5; 12 bases line up with TRBD2. This CDR3 contains 17 residues. In germline, CDR1 is LNHDA, CDR2 SQIVND (reference sequence). The ends lost 0 bases at V and 7 bases at J; junction bases unmatched: 9.